This T cell receptor beta chain was recovered during a study of patients and donors after allogeneic stem cell transplantation. This clonotype occurred once. TCRdb re-called the RT-PCR reads with MiXCR, one entry per CDR3 protein. The sample shows about a million distinct CDR3 sequences, over 15% of them seen only once. The CDR3 totals 15 residues. V was trimmed by 1 base and J by 7 bases, leaving 13 bases between them. Germline loops: CDR1 MNHEY, CDR2 SVGAGI. This chain connects TRBV6-5 to TRBJ1-4, with D tentatively TRBD1 (5 bases). The receptor was derived from a human donor who was either an allogeneic HSCT recipient or a stem cell or donor lymphocyte infusion donor (not recorded which). It is not recorded whose cells these are; they may come from a transplant donor. What was sequenced was blood, either unsorted or a sorted T cell fraction (not recorded which). The CDR3 is CASSYYEDMIEKLFF. Here the CDR3 DNA reads TGTGCCAGCAGTTACTATGAGGACATGATTGAAAAACTGTTTTTT.